The 24 T cell receptor beta chains listed next were all sequenced from one sample in a study of shared clonotypes between healthy human individuals. Assay: immunoSEQ multiplex PCR; the TCRdb copy retains only in-frame clones and omits some. The sample includes about 1 million clones, around 74% of them seen just once. Sequenced input: memory CD4+ T cells sorted from blood. The sample's subset: CD45RA-negative fraction. Receptors originate from a man in his late teens or twenties in good health.

This rearrangement joins TRBV27 to TRBJ2-1; 9 bases align to TRBD2. The CDR3 is 16 residues long. The V segment lost 5 bases and the J segment 8 bases; nucleotides outside the gene matches: 13. Germline V gene lookup returns CDR1 MNHEY and CDR2 SMNVEV (reference sequence). In DNA form, the CDR3 reads TGTGCCAGCAGTCCCGAGGGAGGTAGCGGGGGCTATGAGCAGTTCTTC. Amino acids: CASSPEGGSGGYEQFF.

The chain carries TRBV5-1 and TRBJ2-1, with TRBD2 identical over 13 bases. V lost 4 bases and J lost 5; bases outside the gene matches: 3. The CDR3 runs to 15 residues. Looked up from germline, CDR1 is SGHRS and CDR2 is YFSETQ. The CDR3 DNA reads as TGCGCCAGCAGCAGTGGGACTAGCGGGAACAATGAGCAGTTCTTC. Its translation is CASSSGTSGNNEQFF.

The J gene is TRBJ2-7, the V gene TRBV7-9; D gene unclear. The germline V and J ends were trimmed by 0 bases and 1 base, with 10 bases remaining between them. The germline V gene encodes CDR1 SEHNR and CDR2 FQNEAQ (reference sequence). The CDR3 has 15 amino acids. The DNA of the CDR3 is TGTGCCAGCAGCTTAGCAGGGTTGATTTCCTACGAGCAGTACTTC. Its protein is CASSLAGLISYEQYF.

The chain couples TRBV5-4 to TRBJ1-2; possibly TRBD1 for D (5 bases). There are 14 residues in the CDR3. Germline CDR1 is SGHNT and CDR2 is YYREEE (reference sequence). The V end was cut by 2 bases, the J end by 2 bases, with 10 bases between. CDR3 loop: CASSFGQGNYGYTF. The CDR3 nucleotides read TGTGCCAGCAGCTTCGGGCAGGGAAACTATGGCTACACCTTC.

The rearrangement joins TRBV4-3 to TRBJ2-2; D is possibly TRBD2 (6 bases). With 0 bases removed from V and 4 bases from J, the gap between germline ends came to 12 bases. CDR1 is LGHNA and CDR2 is YSLEER in the germline V gene. CDR3 length equals 16 residues. DNA for the CDR3: TGCGCCAGCAGCCAAGACCGGCAGGAGGGCACCGGGGAGCTGTTTTTT. Translating it yields CASSQDRQEGTGELFF.

The chain combines TRBV15 with TRBJ1-2; 7 nucleotides match TRBD1. CDR1 and CDR2 (germline): LNHNV, YYDKDF (reference sequence). The V segment lost 1 base and the J segment 4 bases; nucleotides outside the gene matches: 9. The CDR3 loop spans 16 amino acids. This CDR3 is CATSRARQGPGYGYTF. The DNA for the CDR3 is TGTGCCACCAGCAGAGCCCGACAGGGCCCCGGCTATGGCTACACCTTC.

The J gene is TRBJ1-1, the V gene TRBV28; D is unclear. This CDR3 comprises 15 residues. Trimming removed 6 bases from V and 4 bases from J, with 18 bases in between. Germline lookup yields CDR1 MDHEN and CDR2 SYDVKM. Written as DNA, the CDR3 is TGTGCCAGCAGACCCTCGGCAGGTTCTCGCACTGAAGCTTTCTTT. Translation gives CASRPSAGSRTEAFF.

The chain has TRBV5-4 and TRBJ1-2; unclear D gene. This CDR3 spans 14 amino acids. Germline V gives CDR1 SGHNT, CDR2 YYREEE (reference sequence). Deletions cut 0 bases from V and 2 bases from J, with 8 bases between. The CDR3 bases are TGTGCCAGCAGCTTGGCGACCCGGAACTATGGCTACACCTTC. Protein: CASSLATRNYGYTF.

The rearrangement links TRBV6-5 to TRBJ2-3; D is possibly TRBD1 (6 bases). V lost 7 bases and J 4 bases, leaving 15 bases between the germline ends. The CDR3 consists of 14 residues. Germline values: CDR1 MNHEY, CDR2 SVGAGI. The chain's CDR3 is CASINRVGADTQYF. The CDR3 nucleotides are TGTGCCAGCATCAACAGGGTGGGTGCAGATACGCAGTATTTT.

On this clone itself: Other DNA sequences from this sample encode an identical CDR3 as well. V gene TRBV5-1 combines with J gene TRBJ1-1, with D tentatively TRBD1 (5 bases). V lost 3 bases and J 0 bases, leaving 9 bases between the germline ends. Germline CDR1 is SGHRS and CDR2 is YFSETQ. The CDR3 length is 14 residues. CDR3: CASSSQVMNTEAFF. In DNA, the CDR3 is TGCGCCAGCAGCTCACAGGTCATGAACACTGAAGCTTTCTTT.

The chain recombines TRBV9 with TRBJ2-1; possible D gene TRBD2, 5 bases. This CDR3 is built from 13 residues. Germline V gene sequence: CDR1 SGDLS, CDR2 YYNGEE. Trimming stripped 0 bases from V and 10 bases from J, with 11 bases between. CDR3 region: CASSVGLTGEQFF. CDR3 in DNA: TGTGCCAGCAGCGTAGGACTAACGGGAGAGCAGTTCTTC.

The V gene is TRBV4-1, the J gene TRBJ1-4; D unclear. CDR3 length: 13 amino acids. Trimming removed 4 bases at V and 5 bases at J, with 8 bases between. CDR1 is MGHRA, CDR2 YSYEKL, per germline. CDR3 in DNA: TGCGCCAGCAGCCTCATCTTGAATGAAAAACTGTTTTTT. Its translation is CASSLILNEKLFF.

V usage is TRBV18 and J usage is TRBJ1-6; tentative D call: TRBD1 (6 bases). Per the germline V gene, CDR1 is KGHSH and CDR2 is LQKENI. This CDR3 region has 14 residues. V was trimmed by 4 bases and J by 11 bases, leaving 15 bases between them. The chain's CDR3 is CASSLEAGEPPLHF. For the CDR3, the DNA is TGTGCCAGCTCACTAGAGGCAGGGGAGCCACCCCTCCACTTT.

This clone came up a few times. The chain employs TRBV27 and TRBJ2-1, with TRBD2 as a possible D gene (5 bases). Trimming pared 2 bases from V and 8 bases from J, leaving 13 bases between. Germline values: CDR1 MNHEY, CDR2 SMNVEV (reference sequence). CDR3 size: 14 residues. Here the CDR3 reads CASSLRVRDDEQFF. CDR3 coding DNA: TGTGCCAGCAGTTTAAGGGTGAGGGATGATGAGCAGTTCTTC.

The chain carries TRBV5-1 and TRBJ2-3; D is unclear. Germline V gives CDR1 SGHRS, CDR2 YFSETQ. The V and J ends lost 0 bases and 2 bases respectively, with 10 bases between them. CDR3 length: 15 amino acids. DNA for the CDR3: TGCGCCAGCAGCTTGGGGTACTTAGACACAGATACGCAGTATTTT. Amino acids: CASSLGYLDTDTQYF.

The rearrangement uses TRBV28 and TRBJ2-7; no firm D call. Trimming cost V 7 bases and J 0 bases, with 10 bases left between them. Per germline, CDR1 MDHEN and CDR2 SYDVKM. This CDR3 spans 13 amino acids. The CDR3 loop is CASNERVSYEQYF. CDR3 sequence (DNA): TGTGCCAGCAACGAAAGGGTCTCCTACGAGCAGTACTTC.

The chain has TRBV5-1 and TRBJ2-7; D is perhaps TRBD1 (6 bases). CDR3 length equals 15 residues. V was pared by 4 bases and J by 0 bases, with 14 bases between. Germline V gives CDR1 SGHRS, CDR2 YFSETQ. In DNA form, the CDR3 reads TGCGCCAGCAGCACAGGACAGAGCGGCTCCTACGAGCAGTACTTC. This codes for CASSTGQSGSYEQYF.

This sequence joins TRBV7-9 and TRBJ1-3; 8 bases are a match to TRBD1. V shed 0 bases, J shed 4 bases, and the junction held 2 bases outside the gene matches. The CDR3 runs 15 residues. The germline gives CDR1 SEHNR, CDR2 FQNEAQ (reference sequence). The CDR3 sequence: CASSLAGTGGNTIYF. In nucleotides, the CDR3 is TGTGCCAGCAGCTTAGCTGGGACAGGAGGAAACACCATATATTTT.

This sequence joins TRBV28 and TRBJ1-3; D perhaps matches TRBD1 (5 bases). V was cut by 6 bases and J by 0 bases, with 15 bases left in between. CDR1 is MDHEN, CDR2 SYDVKM, per germline. The CDR3 spans 16 residues. The CDR3 loop reads CASRTPGGSSGNTIYF. The CDR3 region has the DNA TGTGCCAGCAGGACCCCTGGGGGGAGCTCTGGAAACACCATATATTTT.

This rearrangement joins TRBV29-1 to TRBJ2-5; D possibly matches TRBD1 or TRBD2 (5 bases each). V lost 6 bases to trimming and J lost 5 bases, with 7 bases between them. CDR1 SQVTM and CDR2 ANQGSEA come from the germline V gene. The CDR3 consists of 10 residues. As DNA, the CDR3 is TGCAGCGTCCGGGACGAGACCCAGTACTTC. This gives the protein CSVRDETQYF.

This chain uses TRBV19 with TRBJ2-1, with 9 positions matching TRBD1. Losses at the gene ends were 3 bases for V and 6 bases for J; bases not matched to a gene: 6. The CDR3 covers 15 residues. Germline assignment: CDR1 LNHDA and CDR2 SQIVND (reference sequence). The DNA of the CDR3 is TGTGCCAGTAGTATGGGGACAGGGCTAGGCAATGAGCAGTTCTTC. This encodes CASSMGTGLGNEQFF.

The chain combines TRBV5-4 with TRBJ2-6; TRBD1 aligns across 9 bases. J lost 0 bases, V lost 1 base, and 5 bases had no gene match. The CDR3 spans 18 residues. Looked up from germline, CDR1 is SGHNT and CDR2 is YYREEE (reference sequence). The DNA for the CDR3 is TGTGCCAGCAGCTTGACAGGGGGCCCAAGCTCTGGGGCCAACGTCCTGACTTTC. Its protein product is CASSLTGGPSSGANVLTF. The variable domain in full, with the rest retrieved from reference TRBV5-4 and TRBJ2-6, is ETGVTQSPTHLIKTRGQQVTLRCSSQSGHNTVSWYQQALGQGPQFIFQYYREEENGRGNFPPRFSGLQFPNYSSELNVNALELDDSALYLCASSLTGGPSSGANVLTFGAGSRLTVL.

The gene calls are TRBV5-6 and TRBJ1-5; D perhaps matches TRBD1 (6 bases). Germline CDR1 reads SGHDT; CDR2 reads YYEEEE. The CDR3 is 15 residues long. The V end was cut by 4 bases, the J end by 2 bases, with 13 bases between. The DNA for the CDR3 is TGTGCCAGCAGCCTAACAGGGACGCGCAATCAGCCCCAGCATTTT. Translation gives CASSLTGTRNQPQHF.

This clone was detected only once. The chain is built from TRBV4-1 and TRBJ2-1, with a weak D call TRBD1 (5 bases). Germline V CDR1 and CDR2: MGHRA, YSYEKL. Trimming stripped 0 bases from V and 3 bases from J, with 9 bases between. The CDR3 has 15 residues. CDR3 bases: TGCGCCAGCAGCCAAGATGCCGGACACTACAATGAGCAGTTCTTC. This sequence encodes CASSQDAGHYNEQFF.